Listed below are T cell receptor beta chains from one sample, sequenced in a study of shared clonotypes between healthy human individuals. TCRdb keeps only in-frame clones here, not all; method: immunoSEQ multiplex PCR. Of under 1,100,000 clones in the sample, 70% to 80% were seen once. The material sequenced was memory CD4+ T cells from PBMCs. The receptor set was obtained from a man between 18 and 29 years old in good health. Some clones in this sample may be carry-over from other donors' samples. CDR3s include the opening cysteine and the closing phenylalanine or tryptophan. Each record gives: clone size, J gene, V gene, D gene, CDR3 protein, CDR3 DNA. A D gene is named only where the DNA matches it firmly. Some rows have no size entry. The others give once, few or many, or a class for an expanded clone.

NA	TRBJ2-7	TRBV5-1	NA	CASSSSGSGIQYF	TGCGCCAGCAGTTCCTCAGGGAGCGGAATACAGTACTTC
NA	TRBJ2-3	TRBV7-9	NA	CASSQDLGTSTDTQYF	TGTGCCAGCAGCCAAGATCTGGGGACTAGCACAGATACGCAGTATTTT
NA	TRBJ1-5	TRBV11-2	NA	CASSPSGSQPQHF	TGTGCCAGCAGTCCCAGTGGTTCCCAGCCCCAGCATTTT
NA	TRBJ1-1	TRBV28	NA	CASSLSLGAAAFF	TGTGCCAGCAGTTTGAGTCTGGGGGCCGCTGCTTTCTTT
NA	TRBJ2-1	TRBV6-5	NA	CASSTGPPRQFF	TGTGCCAGCAGCACCGGACCCCCCCGTCAGTTCTTC
NA	TRBJ1-1	TRBV6-5	NA	CASSPLGGNTEAFF	TGTGCCAGCAGCCCTCTGGGGGGGAACACTGAAGCTTTCTTT
NA	TRBJ2-4	TRBV2	NA	CAIRTGDIQYF	TGTGCCATTCGGACGGGGGACATTCAGTACTTC
many	TRBJ2-1	TRBV5-4	NA	CASSFGPNGEQFF	TGTGCCAGCAGCTTCGGCCCTAATGGGGAGCAGTTCTTC
NA	TRBJ1-1	TRBV7-3	NA	CASSLFRTDTLNTEAFF	TGTGCCAGCAGCTTGTTTAGGACGGACACATTGAACACTGAAGCTTTCTTT
NA	TRBJ1-1	TRBV7-9	NA	CASSFSMNTEAFF	TGTGCCAGCAGCTTTAGCATGAACACTGAAGCTTTCTTT
NA	TRBJ1-1	TRBV5-8	NA	CASSRRGLGTEAFF	TGTGCCAGCAGCAGACGGGGACTAGGGACTGAAGCTTTCTTT
NA	TRBJ1-2	TRBV4-2	TRBD1	CASSQRGGQGAYYGYTF	TGTGCCAGCAGCCAAAGGGGGGGACAGGGGGCCTATTATGGCTACACCTTC
NA	TRBJ1-5	TRBV5-1	NA	CASSRGGGAAQPQHF	TGCGCCAGCAGCCGTGGGGGGGGCGCCGCTCAGCCCCAGCATTTT
few	TRBJ1-3	TRBV2	NA	CASSADRLRNTIYF	TGTGCCAGCAGTGCAGACAGGCTTAGAAACACCATATATTTT
NA	TRBJ1-2	TRBV7-2	NA	CASSPPMAGGYTF	TGTGCCAGCAGCCCCCCTATGGCGGGGGGCTACACCTTC
NA	TRBJ1-4	TRBV28	NA	CASTSRRGREKLFF	TGTGCCAGCACCTCTAGGCGAGGCCGGGAAAAACTGTTTTTT
NA	TRBJ2-7	TRBV19	NA	CATRTANYEQYF	TGTGCCACGCGGACAGCTAACTACGAGCAGTACTTC
once	TRBJ2-5	TRBV27	TRBD2	CASNTGLAGDVETQYF	TGTGCCAGCAATACAGGACTAGCGGGAGATGTGGAGACCCAGTACTTC
NA	TRBJ1-5	TRBV19	NA	CASSIGERYSNQPQHF	TGTGCCAGTAGTATAGGGGAGCGGTATAGCAATCAGCCCCAGCATTTT
NA	TRBJ1-5	TRBV5-1	NA	CASSLDTSNQPQHF	TGCGCCAGCAGCTTGGACACCTCCAATCAGCCCCAGCATTTT
NA	TRBJ1-1	TRBV5-1	NA	CASSWTGGNTEAFF	TGCGCCAGCAGCTGGACCGGGGGAAACACTGAAGCTTTCTTT
NA	TRBJ2-7	TRBV10-1	TRBD2	CASSEPGSGAGVSEQYF	TGCGCCAGCAGTGAGCCCGGGAGCGGAGCGGGAGTGTCCGAGCAGTACTTC